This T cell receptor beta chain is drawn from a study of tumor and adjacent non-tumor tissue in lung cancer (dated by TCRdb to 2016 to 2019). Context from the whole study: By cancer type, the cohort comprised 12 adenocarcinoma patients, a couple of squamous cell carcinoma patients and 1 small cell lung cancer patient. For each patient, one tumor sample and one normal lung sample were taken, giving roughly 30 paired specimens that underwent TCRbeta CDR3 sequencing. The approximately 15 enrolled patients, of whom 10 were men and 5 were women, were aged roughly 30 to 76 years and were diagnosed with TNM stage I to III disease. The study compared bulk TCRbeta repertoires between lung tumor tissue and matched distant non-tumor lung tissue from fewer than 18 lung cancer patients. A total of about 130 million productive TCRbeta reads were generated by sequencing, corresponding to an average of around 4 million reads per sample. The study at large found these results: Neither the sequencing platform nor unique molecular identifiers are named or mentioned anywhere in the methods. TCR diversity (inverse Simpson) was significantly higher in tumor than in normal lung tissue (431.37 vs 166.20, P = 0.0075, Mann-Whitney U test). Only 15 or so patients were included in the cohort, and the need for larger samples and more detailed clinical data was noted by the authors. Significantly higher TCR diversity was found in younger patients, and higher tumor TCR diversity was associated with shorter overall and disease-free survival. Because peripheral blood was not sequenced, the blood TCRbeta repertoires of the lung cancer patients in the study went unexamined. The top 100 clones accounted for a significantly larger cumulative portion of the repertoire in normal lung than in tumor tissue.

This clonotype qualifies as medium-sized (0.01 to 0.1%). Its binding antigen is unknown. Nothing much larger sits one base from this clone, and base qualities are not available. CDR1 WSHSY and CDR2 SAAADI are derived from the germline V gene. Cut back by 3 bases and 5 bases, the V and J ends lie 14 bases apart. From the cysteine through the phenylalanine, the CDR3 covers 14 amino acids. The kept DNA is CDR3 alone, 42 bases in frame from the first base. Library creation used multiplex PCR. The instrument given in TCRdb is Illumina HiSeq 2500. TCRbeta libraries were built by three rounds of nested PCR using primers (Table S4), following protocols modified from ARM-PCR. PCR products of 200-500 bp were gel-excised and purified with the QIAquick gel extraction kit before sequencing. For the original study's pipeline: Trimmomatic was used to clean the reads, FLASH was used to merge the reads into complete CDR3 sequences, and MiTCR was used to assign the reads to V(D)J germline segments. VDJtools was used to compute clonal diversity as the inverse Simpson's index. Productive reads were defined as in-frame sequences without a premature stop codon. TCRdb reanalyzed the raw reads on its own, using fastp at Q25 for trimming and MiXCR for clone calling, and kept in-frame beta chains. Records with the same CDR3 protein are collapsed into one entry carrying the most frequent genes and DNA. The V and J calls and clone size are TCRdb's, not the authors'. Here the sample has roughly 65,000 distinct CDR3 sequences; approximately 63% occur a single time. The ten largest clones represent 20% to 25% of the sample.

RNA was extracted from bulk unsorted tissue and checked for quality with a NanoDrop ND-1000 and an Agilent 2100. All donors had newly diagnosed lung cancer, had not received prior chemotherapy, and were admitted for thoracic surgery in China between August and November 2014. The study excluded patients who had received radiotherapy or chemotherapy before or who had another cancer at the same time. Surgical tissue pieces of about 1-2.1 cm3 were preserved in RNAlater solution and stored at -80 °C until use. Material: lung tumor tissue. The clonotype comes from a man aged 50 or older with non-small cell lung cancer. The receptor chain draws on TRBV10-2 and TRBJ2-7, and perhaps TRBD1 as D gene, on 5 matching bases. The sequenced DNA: TGCGCCAGCAGTGATGGGCAGGGTTGGGACGAGCAGTACTTC. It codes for CASSDGQGWDEQYF.